This is a list of T cell receptor beta chains from one sample in a study of cytomegalovirus exposure and HLA in healthy donors. The assay was immunoSEQ multiplex PCR, and TCRdb's table has in-frame clones only and misses some. Among roughly 190,000 clones listed, 65% to 85% were seen once. The sample comprised PBMCs. These receptors all stem from a woman aged 18-29 years in good health and CMV-seronegative. The CDR3 runs from the conserved cysteine through the conserved F or W. D genes are given only for firm matches. Only part of the rows carry a size: once, few, many, or a class if the clone is expanded.

once	TRBV7-3	TRBJ2-7	NA	CASSWAPGSYEQYF	TGTGCCAGCAGCTGGGCCCCTGGATCCTACGAGCAGTACTTC
NA	TRBV5-4	TRBJ1-4	TRBD1	CASSPGQGATNEKLFF	TGTGCCAGCAGCCCCGGACAGGGAGCAACTAATGAAAAACTGTTTTTT
NA	TRBV20-1	TRBJ2-3	NA	CSGYTDTQYF	TGCAGTGGTTATACAGATACGCAGTATTTT
once	TRBV28	TRBJ1-3	NA	CASSESSGNTIYF	TGTGCCAGCAGTGAGTCCTCTGGAAACACCATATATTTT
NA	TRBV6-6	TRBJ1-2	NA	CASSPGLIYGYTF	TGTGCCAGCAGTCCAGGACTGATCTATGGCTACACCTTC
NA	TRBV27	TRBJ2-7	TRBD1	CASSPATGAVNEQYF	TGTGCCAGCAGTCCTGCAACAGGGGCCGTCAACGAGCAGTACTTC
NA	TRBV15	TRBJ1-5	NA	CATSRDRGSNQPQHF	TGTGCCACCAGCAGAGACAGGGGTAGCAATCAGCCCCAGCATTTT
NA	TRBV9	TRBJ2-1	NA	CASSLDYFSGNEQFF	TGTGCCAGCAGCCTCGACTATTTTTCCGGCAATGAGCAGTTCTTC
few	TRBV6-6	TRBJ2-1	TRBD1	CASRPGQAHNEQFF	TGTGCCAGCAGACCGGGACAGGCTCACAATGAGCAGTTCTTC
few	TRBV9	TRBJ2-7	NA	CASSASGVGEQYF	TGTGCCAGCAGCGCCTCAGGGGTTGGCGAGCAGTACTTC
NA	TRBV7-6	TRBJ2-3	NA	CASSLTGTDTQYF	TGTGCCAGCAGCTTAACAGGGACAGATACGCAGTATTTT
NA	TRBV11-2	TRBJ1-5	NA	CASSFSLQGSNQPQHF	TGTGCCAGCAGCTTTTCTCTCCAGGGTTCCAATCAGCCCCAGCATTTT
NA	TRBV27	TRBJ2-3	TRBD2	CASSLSGLAGVADTQYF	TGTGCCAGCAGTTTATCGGGACTAGCGGGAGTAGCAGATACGCAGTATTTT
NA	TRBV2	TRBJ2-3	NA	CAYVGETDTQYF	TGTGCCTACGTCGGGGAAACAGATACGCAGTATTTT
NA	TRBV30	TRBJ1-5	NA	CAWSRGSGNQPQHF	TGTGCCTGGAGTCGGGGGTCAGGCAATCAGCCCCAGCATTTT
NA	TRBV18	TRBJ1-1	NA	CASSPTQGLNTEAFF	TGTGCCAGCTCACCGACACAGGGCCTGAACACTGAAGCTTTCTTT
NA	TRBV2	TRBJ2-3	TRBD1	CASKSGGADTQYF	TGTGCCAGCAAGTCAGGGGGTGCAGATACGCAGTATTTT
NA	TRBV6-1	TRBJ1-5	TRBD1	CASNHRGQPQHF	TGTGCCAGCAACCACAGGGGCCAGCCCCAGCATTTT
NA	TRBV6-1	TRBJ2-7	TRBD2	CASSLTSGSYEQYF	TGTGCCAGCAGTTTGACTAGCGGGTCCTACGAGCAGTACTTC
NA	TRBV11-3	TRBJ2-2	NA	CASSLSRRANTGELFF	TGTGCCAGCAGCTTATCGCGTAGAGCGAACACCGGGGAGCTGTTTTTT
NA	TRBV5-4	TRBJ2-1	TRBD2	CASSLGRTSGGPHEQFF	TGTGCCAGCAGCTTAGGTAGGACTAGCGGGGGGCCCCATGAGCAGTTCTTC
once	TRBV6-5	TRBJ1-5	TRBD1	CASSYGTGSNQPQHF	TGTGCCAGCAGTTACGGGACAGGGTCAAATCAGCCCCAGCATTTT
NA	TRBV4-1	TRBJ2-3	NA	CASSQDEGDTQYF	TGCGCCAGCAGCCAAGATGAGGGAGATACGCAGTATTTT
NA	TRBV19	TRBJ1-5	NA	CASRGEGLGQPQHF	TGTGCCAGTAGGGGGGAGGGATTGGGTCAGCCCCAGCATTTT
NA	TRBV2	TRBJ2-4	NA	CASGGDGVVAKNIQYF	TGTGCCAGCGGCGGGGACGGGGTTGTAGCCAAAAACATTCAGTACTTC
NA	TRBV7-6	TRBJ1-5	TRBD1	CASSSTGAPQPQHF	TGTGCCAGCAGCTCAACAGGGGCCCCTCAGCCCCAGCATTTT
NA	TRBV2	TRBJ2-5	TRBD1	CATSGRGLQETQYF	TGTGCCACGAGTGGCAGGGGGCTCCAAGAGACCCAGTACTTC
NA	TRBV9	TRBJ1-1	TRBD1	CASSQRQDRVVTEAFF	TGTGCCAGCAGCCAAAGACAGGACAGGGTGGTCACTGAAGCTTTCTTT
NA	TRBV19	TRBJ1-1	NA	CASSIVVGRPQNTEAFF	TGTGCCAGTAGTATAGTGGTGGGGCGCCCGCAGAACACTGAAGCTTTCTTT
NA	TRBV19	TRBJ1-2	NA	CASSTALGGPDTF	TGTGCCAGTAGTACCGCTCTGGGGGGTCCGGACACCTTC
NA	TRBV5-1	TRBJ2-7	TRBD2	CASSLLAGASYEQYF	TGCGCCAGCAGCTTACTTGCGGGAGCTTCCTACGAGCAGTACTTC
few	TRBV5-1	TRBJ2-6	TRBD2	CASTGQGTGGSGANVLTF	TGCGCCAGCACTGGACAAGGGACGGGAGGCTCTGGGGCCAACGTCCTGACTTTC
NA	TRBV6-5	TRBJ1-6	NA	CASSSGNPIGDSPLHF	TGTGCCAGCAGTTCAGGGAACCCAATTGGGGATTCACCCCTCCACTTT
NA	TRBV6-1	TRBJ1-3	NA	CATGDSGNTIYF	TGTGCCACGGGGGACTCTGGAAACACCATATATTTT
once	TRBV11-2	TRBJ1-6	NA	CASSLTGNSPLHF	TGTGCCAGCAGCTTAACGGGTAATTCACCCCTCCACTTT
few	TRBV19	TRBJ2-7	NA	CASSIASGTYEQYF	TGTGCCAGTAGTATAGCATCCGGTACCTACGAGCAGTACTTC
few	TRBV28	TRBJ2-1	TRBD1	CASRYQGVSSYNEQFF	TGTGCCAGCAGATATCAGGGGGTGAGCTCCTACAATGAGCAGTTCTTC
NA	TRBV18	TRBJ1-1	NA	CASSPGAQNTEAFF	TGTGCCAGCTCACCAGGGGCGCAGAACACTGAAGCTTTCTTT
NA	TRBV11-1	TRBJ2-7	NA	CASSPDSRSYYEQYF	TGTGCCAGCAGCCCAGACAGCCGAAGCTACTACGAGCAGTACTTC
NA	TRBV2	TRBJ2-3	TRBD2	CASGTSGLGDTQYF	TGTGCCAGCGGGACTAGCGGATTGGGAGATACGCAGTATTTT
NA	TRBV6-6	TRBJ1-4	NA	CASRKTMATNEKLFF	TGTGCCAGCAGAAAAACAATGGCAACTAATGAAAAACTGTTTTTT
NA	TRBV7-8	TRBJ1-1	TRBD1	CASSPYTLTGGRNTEAFF	TGTGCCAGCAGCCCCTACACACTGACAGGGGGCCGTAACACTGAAGCTTTCTTT
NA	TRBV19	TRBJ2-1	TRBD2	CASKSAGEVNEQFF	TGTGCCAGTAAATCTGCGGGAGAGGTAAATGAGCAGTTCTTC